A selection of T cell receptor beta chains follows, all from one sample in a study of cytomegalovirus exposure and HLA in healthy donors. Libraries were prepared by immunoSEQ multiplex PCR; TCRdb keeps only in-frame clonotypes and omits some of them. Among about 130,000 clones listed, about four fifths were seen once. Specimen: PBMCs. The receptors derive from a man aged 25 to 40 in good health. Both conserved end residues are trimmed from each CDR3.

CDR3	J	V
SSSSHRDAEKLF	TRBJ1-4	TRBV7-9
ASSPGDSLYEQY	NA	TRBV11-3
ASSLAETSGYNEQF	TRBJ2-1	TRBV5-1
ASSGGGYEQY	TRBJ2-7	TRBV6-6
ASSLVAGALYNEQF	TRBJ2-1	TRBV11-2
ASSLGIGQGEAF	TRBJ1-1	TRBV11-2
ASSPGMGGHQETQY	TRBJ2-5	TRBV9
ASSLVSIYGYT	TRBJ1-2	TRBV7-9
AWSRTGLNQPQH	TRBJ1-5	TRBV30
ASSIRASGYQETQY	TRBJ2-5	TRBV19
ASTTDTLFSPLH	TRBJ1-6	TRBV6-5
ASSFIVRVDGYT	TRBJ1-2	TRBV5-6
ASSPGASGYT	TRBJ1-2	TRBV18
ASSQSTGKPEAF	TRBJ1-1	TRBV7-2
ASSVGGNSPLH	TRBJ1-6	TRBV19
ASSLGGVSTDTQY	TRBJ2-3	TRBV5-1
ASSSLGAAAQETQY	TRBJ2-5	TRBV7-6
ASSPKYTGELF	TRBJ2-2	TRBV6-5
AIRTVNTEAF	TRBJ1-1	TRBV10-3